The clone carrying this T cell receptor (beta chain) is judged large (0.1 to 1%). What it binds is not known. These data belong to a study of T cell repertoires in aging, cancer and after chemotherapy. Study details: Chronic lymphocytic leukemia patients on fludarabine- or bendamustine-based regimens gave paired samples before and after chemotherapy. Findings and caveats of the study: Age-matched healthy donors had significantly more diverse, less clonal blood TCR repertoires than untreated cancer patients. In healthy donors, age-related TCR diversity loss mainly reflected lost richness.

Amplification of TCR beta used genomic DNA extracted from peripheral blood. V gave up 0 bases and J gave up 1 base; unmatched junction bases: 3. The CDR3 is 16 residues long. Germline loops: CDR1 SGHNT, CDR2 YYREEE (reference sequence). TRB rearrangements spanning V, D and J were amplified using mixed TRB-A/B primers. TCRdb re-called the multiplex PCR reads with MiXCR, one entry per CDR3 protein. The sample lists several hundred distinct CDR3 sequences; about 30% were seen once. The rearrangement links TRBV5-4 to TRBJ2-2; TRBD1 agrees at 7 bases. Sequencing used blood. This receptor was taken from a human donor with a blood cancer. Written as DNA, the CDR3 is TGTGCCAGCAGCTTGGTGGGGACAGTGAACACCGGGGAGCTGTTTTTT. Translation gives CASSLVGTVNTGELFF.